A selection of T cell receptor beta chains follows, all from one sample in a study of vaccination and CD4 T cells after COVID-19. Their antigen targets remain unknown. Using its own MiXCR run on the PCR reads, TCRdb lists one record per CDR3 protein. This repertoire shows fewer than 9,500 distinct CDR3 sequences, less than 60% found once; its top ten account for around 27%. Sequencing was done on a sample of CD4+ T cells from blood, cultured in vitro. The source is a human donor in good health. The CDR3 runs from the conserved cysteine through the conserved F or W. D genes are given only for firm matches. Where a row states a size, it is once, few, many or the class of an expanded clone; other rows omit it.

v_call	clone_size	j_call	d_call	cdr3_aa	cdr3_nt
TRBV20-1	few	TRBJ1-5	NA	CSARDIVGNSNQPQHF	TGCAGTGCTAGAGATATTGTCGGAAATAGCAATCAGCCCCAGCATTTT
TRBV6-5	NA	TRBJ2-2	TRBD2	CASSYSATAVGLAGWLDGELFF	TGTGCCAGCAGTTACTCCGCTACGGCCGTGGGACTAGCGGGATGGTTGGACGGGGAGCTGTTTTTT
TRBV28	NA	TRBJ2-7	NA	CASSLLAEQYF	TGTGCCAGCAGTTTACTTGCCGAGCAGTACTTC
TRBV6-1	few	TRBJ2-2	NA	CASSELPGSGELFF	TGTGCCAGCAGTGAACTTCCGGGATCCGGGGAGCTGTTTTTT
TRBV14	NA	TRBJ1-1	NA	CASSPWGWGMNTEAFF	TGTGCCAGCAGCCCGTGGGGCTGGGGGATGAACACTGAAGCTTTCTTT
TRBV6-1	NA	TRBJ2-5	NA	CASRGAGPETQYF	TGTGCCAGCAGGGGGGCAGGGCCGGAGACCCAGTACTTC
TRBV20-1	hyperexpanded	TRBJ2-5	NA	CSARPGAETQYF	TGCAGTGCTAGACCGGGGGCAGAGACCCAGTACTTC
TRBV19	NA	TRBJ1-1	NA	CASSISRASNTEAFF	TGTGCCAGTAGTATTTCCAGGGCCTCGAACACTGAAGCTTTCTTT
TRBV20-1	few	TRBJ1-6	TRBD1	CSARDRGNNSPLHF	TGCAGTGCTCGGGACAGGGGCAATAATTCACCCCTCCACTTT
TRBV7-9	NA	TRBJ2-7	TRBD2	CASRDSGMAAYEQYF	TGTGCCAGCAGGGATAGCGGGATGGCTGCTTACGAGCAGTACTTC
TRBV12-3/TRBV12-4	once	TRBJ2-3	TRBD2	CASSLGAGLTDTQYF	TGTGCCAGCAGTTTAGGAGCGGGGCTCACAGATACGCAGTATTTT
TRBV28	NA	TRBJ2-5	NA	CASSFQAGLGTQYF	TGTGCCAGCAGTTTTCAGGCAGGGCTCGGGACCCAGTACTTC
TRBV2	NA	TRBJ1-6	TRBD1	CASRLWGTGTEFLHF	TGTGCCAGCAGATTGTGGGGGACAGGCACCGAGTTCCTCCACTTT
TRBV28	few	TRBJ1-3	NA	CASSEVTGRRHSGNTIYF	TGTGCCAGCAGCGAAGTGACGGGACGGAGACACTCTGGAAACACCATATATTTT
TRBV6-5	NA	TRBJ2-1	NA	CASSFGLAPYNEQFF	TGTGCCAGCAGTTTTGGGTTGGCCCCCTACAATGAGCAGTTCTTC
TRBV27	few	TRBJ1-1	NA	CASIFEAEAFF	TGTGCCAGCATCTTCGAGGCTGAAGCTTTCTTT
TRBV5-1	NA	TRBJ2-3	TRBD2	CASSFGLAGRSDTQYF	TGCGCCAGCAGCTTTGGGCTAGCGGGAAGGTCAGATACGCAGTATTTT